The 24 T cell receptor beta chains listed next were all sequenced from one sample in a study of blood T cell repertoires in COVID-19. Only in-frame clones appear in the TCRdb table, and some are missing; sequencing was by immunoSEQ multiplex PCR. The sample holds fewer than 50,000 clones, around four fifths seen once. The sample consisted of peripheral blood. All receptors derive from a man aged 45-65 years with active COVID-19.

The rearrangement links TRBV4-2 to TRBJ2-7; 14 nucleotides agree with TRBD2. Germline assignment: CDR1 LGHNA and CDR2 YNFKEQ. Trimming at V came to 0 bases and at J to 4 bases, leaving 8 bases not matched to a gene. This CDR3 comprises 18 residues. The chain's CDR3 is CASSQEFRTSGGLYEQYF. The DNA of the CDR3 is TGTGCCAGCAGCCAAGAGTTCCGGACTAGCGGGGGGCTTTACGAGCAGTACTTC.

The chain employs TRBV7-9 and TRBJ2-3, with a tentative D call TRBD2 (5 bases). The germline gives CDR1 SEHNR, CDR2 FQNEAQ (reference sequence). The CDR3 loop spans 12 amino acids. Trimming took off 3 bases at V and 8 bases at J, with 9 bases between the two ends. This CDR3 reads CASSFGVGTQYF. In DNA form, the CDR3 reads TGTGCCAGCAGCTTCGGGGTCGGTACGCAGTATTTT.

This clone was seen just once. V is TRBV5-6 and J is TRBJ2-6; TRBD1 matches 8 bases. Unmatched junction bases numbered 5, after V lost 0 bases and J lost 3 bases. Per the germline V gene, CDR1 is SGHDT and CDR2 is YYEEEE. This CDR3 is built from 17 residues. Written as DNA, the CDR3 is TGTGCCAGCAGCTTGGGGACAGGGCTGGGTGGGGCCAACGTCCTGACTTTC. This codes for CASSLGTGLGGANVLTF.

This chain links TRBV7-9 with TRBJ2-5; 9 bases map to TRBD2. CDR3 length: 16 residues. Unmatched junction bases numbered 8, after V lost 4 bases and J lost 2 bases. The germline gives CDR1 SEHNR, CDR2 FQNEAQ (reference sequence). This CDR3 reads CASSSGSGGPQETQYF. In DNA, the CDR3 is TGTGCCAGCAGCTCGGGGAGCGGGGGGCCACAAGAGACCCAGTACTTC. The whole variable domain, filled in from reference TRBV7-9 and TRBJ2-5, reads DTGVSQNPRHKITKRGQNVTFRCDPISEHNRLYWYRQTLGQGPEFLTYFQNEAQLEKSRLLSDRFSAERPKGSFSTLEIQRTEQGDSAMYLCASSSGSGGPQETQYFGPGTRLLVL.

The table lists this clone with a few counts. The CDR3 DNA reads TGTGCCAGTAGTAGGACAGGGGCCGATTCACCCCTCCACTTT. Its translation is CASSRTGADSPLHF. V and J are TRBV19 and TRBJ1-6; 9 bases map to TRBD1. V shed 4 bases and J 8 bases; nucleotides not matched to a gene: 3. This CDR3 spans 14 amino acids. Germline V gene lookup returns CDR1 LNHDA and CDR2 SQIVND (reference sequence).

The chain joins TRBV9 to TRBJ1-2, with D maybe TRBD1 (5 bases). This CDR3 contains 14 residues. Trimming left V 0 bases short and J 4 bases short, with 10 bases between. From germline, CDR1 is SGDLS and CDR2 YYNGEE. The CDR3, as DNA: TGTGCCAGCAGCGTAGCCGGGGGGGTCTATGGCTACACCTTC. This translates into CASSVAGGVYGYTF. The whole variable domain, filled in from reference TRBV9 and TRBJ1-2, reads DSGVTQTPKHLITATGQRVTLRCSPRSGDLSVYWYQQSLDQGLQFLIQYYNGEERAKGNILERFSAQQFPDLHSELNLSSLELGDSALYFCASSVAGGVYGYTFGSGTRLTVV.

The chain employs TRBV27 and TRBJ1-2, with D unclear. This CDR3 has 14 residues. The germline gives CDR1 MNHEY, CDR2 SMNVEV (reference sequence). Trimming removed 4 bases at V and 3 bases at J, with 12 bases between. The CDR3 sequence is CASSSGLNYYGYTF. CDR3 nucleotide sequence: TGTGCCAGCAGTTCCGGACTTAATTACTATGGCTACACCTTC.

This chain connects TRBV13 to TRBJ2-5; TRBD2 agrees at 8 bases. This CDR3 is built from 13 residues. Germline V CDR1 and CDR2: PRHDT, FYEKMQ (reference sequence). The trim removed 6 bases at V and 5 bases at J, leaving 5 bases unmatched. The CDR3 DNA sequence: TGTGCCAGCAGGCTAGCGGGTGGGGAGACCCAGTACTTC. This translates into CASRLAGGETQYF.

This chain links TRBV5-6 with TRBJ1-2, with D unclear. There are 13 residues in the CDR3. Germline assignment: CDR1 SGHDT and CDR2 YYEEEE. V was clipped by 0 bases and J by 2 bases, with 5 bases between them. Here the CDR3 DNA reads TGTGCCAGCAGCTTGGCCAGGAACTATGGCTACACCTTC. It encodes CASSLARNYGYTF.

This chain links TRBV7-9 with TRBJ1-1; TRBD1 is a possible D gene (5 bases). The CDR3 loop spans 13 amino acids. Per germline, CDR1 SEHNR and CDR2 FQNEAQ (reference sequence). V gave up 5 bases and J gave up 0 bases, with 7 bases separating them. The CDR3 region is CASSVQVNTEAFF. CDR3 DNA sequence: TGTGCCAGCAGCGTACAGGTGAACACTGAAGCTTTCTTT.

The chain uses TRBV28 and TRBJ2-7, with TRBD1 matching 10 bases. Germline lookup yields CDR1 MDHEN and CDR2 SYDVKM. V was pared by 6 bases and J by 7 bases, with 12 bases of the junction left unmatched. The CDR3 is 15 residues long. CDR3 nucleotide sequence: TGTGCCAGCAGAGATGCAGGGACAGGGGTTCGGGAGCAGTACTTC. It specifies CASRDAGTGVREQYF.

The J gene is TRBJ1-2, the V gene TRBV27; TRBD1 aligns across 7 bases. V shed 5 bases and J 6 bases; nucleotides not matched to a gene: 6. The germline gives CDR1 MNHEY, CDR2 SMNVEV (reference sequence). The CDR3 sequence is 13 residues long. The DNA of the CDR3 is TGTGCCAGCAGTCCGCGACAGGGTGATGGCTACACCTTC. The encoded protein is CASSPRQGDGYTF.

V gene TRBV6-5 combines with J gene TRBJ2-3; D may be TRBD1 (6 bases). Germline CDR1 reads MNHEY; CDR2 reads SVGAGI. Trimming stripped 6 bases from V and 3 bases from J, with 10 bases between. The CDR3 is 13 amino acids. CDR3 nucleotide sequence: TGTGCCAGCAGACCGACAGGAACAGATACGCAGTATTTT. It is translated as CASRPTGTDTQYF.

The rearrangement joins TRBV6-5 to TRBJ1-2, with TRBD1 matching over 9 bases. The CDR3 sequence is 12 residues long. V shed 6 bases and J 6 bases; nucleotides not matched to a gene: 2. Germline loops: CDR1 MNHEY, CDR2 SVGAGI. The CDR3 DNA is TGTGCCAGCAGACAGGGGGCGAATGGCTACACCTTC. Translated, it gives CASRQGANGYTF.

The chain is built from TRBV5-8 and TRBJ1-3; D gene ambiguous. The CDR3 covers 18 residues. The V gene's germline CDR1 is SGHTS and CDR2 YDEGEE. Trimming took off 0 bases at V and 0 bases at J, with 16 bases between the two ends. CDR3 DNA sequence: TGTGCCAGCAGCTTGGTCCCGGGGAGGCTTAGCTCTGGAAACACCATATATTTT. Its translation is CASSLVPGRLSSGNTIYF.

This clone was seen once. The chain has TRBV28 and TRBJ1-2; D unresolved. The CDR3 is 14 amino acids. V shed 3 bases and J shed 4 bases, with 12 bases lying between them. Looked up from germline, CDR1 is MDHEN and CDR2 is SYDVKM. CDR3 nucleotide sequence: TGTGCCAGCAGTTTCCCCTCGGGTTTCTATGGCTACACCTTC. Translating it yields CASSFPSGFYGYTF.

J is TRBJ2-7 and V is TRBV11-2, with 8 positions matching TRBD1. The CDR3 is 17 residues long. The germline V gene encodes CDR1 SGHAT and CDR2 FQNNGV. V trimming: 5 bases; J trimming: 6 bases; junction bases outside the gene matches: 18. The CDR3 nucleotides are TGTGCCAGCAGCCCAAATTCCCACGGACAGGGTTTCTCCGAGCAGTACTTC. The encoded protein is CASSPNSHGQGFSEQYF.

The chain links TRBV19 to TRBJ1-2; D gene ambiguous. Germline loops: CDR1 LNHDA, CDR2 SQIVND (reference sequence). The length of the CDR3 is 12 residues. Trimming cost V 2 bases and J 3 bases, with 4 bases left between them. CDR3: CASSISDYGYTF. CDR3 bases: TGTGCCAGTAGTATATCCGACTATGGCTACACCTTC. The variable domain in full, with the rest retrieved from reference TRBV19 and TRBJ1-2, is DGGITQSPKYLFRKEGQNVTLSCEQNLNHDAMYWYRQDPGQGLRLIYYSQIVNDFQKGDIAEGYSVSREKKESFPLTVTSAQKNPTAFYLCASSISDYGYTFGSGTRLTVV.

This rearrangement joins TRBV6-5 to TRBJ1-3; 7 bases align to TRBD1. This CDR3 spans 15 amino acids. V lost 0 bases to trimming and J lost 4 bases; unmatched junction nucleotides: 3. CDR1 MNHEY and CDR2 SVGAGI come from the germline V gene. CDR3 protein: CASSYSGQRGNTIYF. DNA of the CDR3: TGTGCCAGCAGTTACTCGGGACAGAGGGGAAACACCATATATTTT.

Only one count was recorded for this clone. The chain joins TRBV28 to TRBJ2-7; the match to TRBD1 covers 9 bases. V gave up 6 bases and J gave up 1 base; unmatched junction bases: 7. Per germline, CDR1 MDHEN and CDR2 SYDVKM. The CDR3 has 15 amino acids. CDR3 amino acids: CASRPWTGASYEQYF. The CDR3 nucleotides read TGTGCCAGCAGGCCCTGGACAGGGGCTTCCTACGAGCAGTACTTC.

The chain has TRBV9 and TRBJ1-1, with 7 nucleotides matching TRBD1. The CDR3 has 15 amino acids. V lost 4 bases to trimming and J lost 1 base; unmatched junction nucleotides: 7. The V gene's germline CDR1 is SGDLS and CDR2 YYNGEE. DNA for the CDR3: TGTGCCAGCAGCAGATACGGGGACAGGAACACTGAAGCTTTCTTT. Translation: CASSRYGDRNTEAFF.

A remark on this clone: The junction differs from germline at one of its ends, possibly a read error. Other DNA sequences in this sample translate to the same CDR3. V and J are TRBV12-3 or TRBV12-4 and TRBJ1-5, with 7 positions matching TRBD1. This CDR3 contains 13 residues. The CDR3 bases are TGTGCCAGCAATTTAGGGGGCGATCAGCCCCAGCATTTT. It codes for CASNLGGDQPQHF.

The chain couples TRBV12-5 to TRBJ2-3; TRBD1 is a possible D gene (6 bases). Germline CDR1 is LGHNT and CDR2 is FRNRAP. This CDR3 is built from 15 residues. The ends were cut back, 3 bases at V and 0 bases at J, with 10 bases in the middle. CDR3 region: CASGLGGYSTDTQYF. The CDR3, as DNA: TGTGCTAGTGGTTTAGGGGGTTATAGCACAGATACGCAGTATTTT.

The rearrangement uses TRBV28 and TRBJ2-3; 10 positions agree with TRBD2. V lost 4 bases to trimming and J lost 6 bases; unmatched junction nucleotides: 13. The germline V gene encodes CDR1 MDHEN and CDR2 SYDVKM. This CDR3 comprises 17 residues. For the CDR3, the DNA is TGTGCCAGCAGTTCCCCCGGGGAGCGGGGGGGTATTGATACGCAGTATTTT. This sequence encodes CASSSPGERGGIDTQYF.